The clone carrying this TCR beta chain was counted many times. Its antigen is not known. TCRdb reprocessed the 5' RACE reads via MiXCR and lists one record per CDR3 protein. The sample lists more than 150,000 distinct CDR3 sequences, 9.5% to 15% occurring once. Germline values: CDR1 SGHRS, CDR2 YFSETQ. Between the trimmed V and J ends, which lost 0 bases and 0 bases, there was a span of 19 bases. The CDR3 loop spans 18 amino acids. These data belong to a study of CD8 T cells in ankylosing spondylitis. Study-level points and caveats: There was reportedly significant enrichment of clones that were disease-linked in matched ankylosing spondylitis synovial fluid. Disease-linked clones proved CD8+ and comparatively uncommon in peripheral blood. Seemingly distinctive of ankylosing spondylitis blood was a TCR beta motif formed by eight highly homologous variants.

The receptor was isolated from a male donor with ankylosing spondylitis or in good health (not recorded which). The sequencing sample was made of blood, either unsorted or a sorted T cell fraction (not recorded which). This chain links TRBV5-1 with TRBJ2-7; a possible D gene is TRBD2 (7 bases). This chain's CDR3 is CASSLEVGEGESSYEQYF. The CDR3 DNA reads TGCGCCAGCAGCTTGGAGGTCGGGGAGGGGGAGAGCTCCTACGAGCAGTACTTC.